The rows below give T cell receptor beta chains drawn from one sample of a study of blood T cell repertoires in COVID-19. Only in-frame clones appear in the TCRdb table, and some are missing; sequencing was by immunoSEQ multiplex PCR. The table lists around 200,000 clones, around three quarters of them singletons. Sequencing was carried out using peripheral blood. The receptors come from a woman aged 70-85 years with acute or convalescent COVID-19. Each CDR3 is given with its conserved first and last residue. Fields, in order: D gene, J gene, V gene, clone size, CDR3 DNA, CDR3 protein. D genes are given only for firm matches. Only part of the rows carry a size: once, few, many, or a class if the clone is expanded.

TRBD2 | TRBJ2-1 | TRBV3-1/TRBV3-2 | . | TGTGCCAGCAGCCAAGATTCGGGACTAGGGTGGGGTGAGCAGTTCTTC | CASSQDSGLGWGEQFF
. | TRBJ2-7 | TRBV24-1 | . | TGTGCCACCAGTGACCCCGCGGGACCCCTCCACGAGCAGTACTTC | CATSDPAGPLHEQYF
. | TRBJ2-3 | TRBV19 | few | TGTGCCAGTAGTATATTCGGGGGTGATACGCAGTATTTT | CASSIFGGDTQYF
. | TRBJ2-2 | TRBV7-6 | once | TGTGCCAGCAGCCTACTAGCTATTGCAGGGGAGCTGTTTTTT | CASSLLAIAGELFF
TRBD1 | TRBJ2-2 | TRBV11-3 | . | TGTGCCAGCAGCTCCGGGACAGGGCGAGACACCGGGGAGCTGTTTTTT | CASSSGTGRDTGELFF
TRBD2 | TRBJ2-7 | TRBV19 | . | TGTGCCAGTAAGGCTAGCGGGAGCTACGAGCAGTACTTC | CASKASGSYEQYF
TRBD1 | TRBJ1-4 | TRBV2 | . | TGTGCCAGCAGCAACAGGGACAGGGCGGAAAAACTGTTTTTT | CASSNRDRAEKLFF
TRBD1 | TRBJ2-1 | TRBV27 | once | TGTGCCAGCAGTTTGGCAAGCGACAGGGTAAACTACAATGAGCAGTTCTTC | CASSLASDRVNYNEQFF
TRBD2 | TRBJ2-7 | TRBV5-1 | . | TGCGCCAGCAGCTTGGAGCTAGCGGGAGGCGGAGAGCAGTACTTC | CASSLELAGGGEQYF
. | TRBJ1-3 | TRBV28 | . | TGTGCCAGCAGTTCCGGCCCCGGACAAAGCTCTGGAAACACCATATATTTT | CASSSGPGQSSGNTIYF
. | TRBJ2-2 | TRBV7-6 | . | TGTGCCAGCAGCCGCCTTGGGCGCGACAACACCGGGGAGCTGTTTTTT | CASSRLGRDNTGELFF
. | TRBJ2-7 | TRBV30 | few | TGTGCCTGTGAGAAAAGGGGGACCGAGCAGTACTTC | CACEKRGTEQYF
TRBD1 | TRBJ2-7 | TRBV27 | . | TGTGCCAGCAGTTTATATGGGACCGGGACAGGGCTGCCCTACGAGCAGTACTTC | CASSLYGTGTGLPYEQYF
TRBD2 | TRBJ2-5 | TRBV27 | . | TGTGCCAGCAGGGGACTAGCGGGATCAGAGACCCAGTACTTC | CASRGLAGSETQYF
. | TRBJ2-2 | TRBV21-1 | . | TGTGCCAGCAGCAAATGGGGACACTATAGAGCCGGGGAGCTGTTTTTT | CASSKWGHYRAGELFF
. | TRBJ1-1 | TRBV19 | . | TGTGCCAGTAGTGTCTCGCAGGGGAATCGGCCAGCTTTCTTT | CASSVSQGNRPAFF
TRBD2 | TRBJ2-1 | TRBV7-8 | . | TGTGCCAGCAGCCCCTGGACTAGCGGGAGGCCCTACAATGAGCAGTTCTTC | CASSPWTSGRPYNEQFF
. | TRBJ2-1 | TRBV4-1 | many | TGCGCCAGCAGCCAAGATCTCAGGCCTAATGAGCAGTTCTTC | CASSQDLRPNEQFF
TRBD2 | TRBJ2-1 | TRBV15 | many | TGTGCCACCAGCAGAGGGAGCGGGAGTTCCTACAATGAGCAGTTCTTC | CATSRGSGSSYNEQFF
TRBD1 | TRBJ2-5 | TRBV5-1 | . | TGCGCCAGCAGCTTTGGGGGACAGGGAGGTGAGACCCAGTACTTC | CASSFGGQGGETQYF
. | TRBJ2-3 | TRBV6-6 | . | TGTGCCAGCAGTTACCCCGGCGGGGATACGCAGTATTTT | CASSYPGGDTQYF
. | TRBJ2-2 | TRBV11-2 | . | TGTGCCAGCAGCGACCCTGCCAAGCGAACTACCGGGGAGCTGTTTTTT | CASSDPAKRTTGELFF
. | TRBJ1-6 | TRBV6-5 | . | TGTGCCAGCGCCAAAAGGGAGGACTCACCCCTCCACTTT | CASAKREDSPLHF
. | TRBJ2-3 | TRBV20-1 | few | TGCAGTGCTATACAGTCCGATACGCAGTATTTT | CSAIQSDTQYF
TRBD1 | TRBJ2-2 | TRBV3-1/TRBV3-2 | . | TGTGCCAGCAGCCAAGATGGGACAGGGGGCTCGGGGGAGCTGTTTTTT | CASSQDGTGGSGELFF
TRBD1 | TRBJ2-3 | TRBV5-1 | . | TGCGCCAGCAGCTTCTTACAGGGGCAGGGCACAGATACGCAGTATTTT | CASSFLQGQGTDTQYF
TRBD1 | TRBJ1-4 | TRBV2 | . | TGTGCCAGCAGGGAGACAGGGGCTGGGGAAAAACTGTTTTTT | CASRETGAGEKLFF
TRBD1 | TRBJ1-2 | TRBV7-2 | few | TGTGCCAGCTCTCCGACAGGGACCAGCTATGGCTACACCTTC | CASSPTGTSYGYTF
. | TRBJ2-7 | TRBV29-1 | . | TGCAGCGTTGTAGGGGATCCCTACGCCGAGCAGTACTTC | CSVVGDPYAEQYF